A selection of T cell receptor beta chains follows, all from one sample in a study of T cells in localized non-small cell lung cancer. Profiled with immunoSEQ multiplex PCR; TCRdb holds only in-frame clones, not every one. The data contain about 4,500 clones, approximately 28% of them singletons. Source: lung tumor tissue, taken before any cancer treatment. These receptors originate from a male donor aged 60 or over with stage I lung adenocarcinoma. Each CDR3 is given with its conserved first and last residue. The D gene is left open where the match is weak. Clone size appears in some rows only: once, few, many, or a class for an expanded clone.

d_call	clone_size	v_call	j_call	cdr3_aa	cdr3_nt
TRBD1	few	TRBV18	TRBJ1-2	CASSPTGDDYGYTF	TGTGCCAGCTCACCAACAGGGGATGACTATGGCTACACCTTC
.	.	TRBV23-1	TRBJ1-6	CASSHSPGAGSPPLHF	TGCGCCAGCAGTCATTCACCCGGGGCAGGGTCACCACCCCTCCACTTT
.	few	TRBV11-3	TRBJ2-2	CASSHEVGGTGELFF	TGTGCCAGCAGCCACGAGGTGGGGGGCACCGGGGAGCTGTTTTTT
.	few	TRBV11-3	TRBJ1-5	CASSLGQGRIVNQPQHF	TGTGCCAGCAGCTTAGGCCAGGGACGGATCGTTAATCAGCCCCAGCATTTT
.	.	TRBV6-7	TRBJ2-7	CASLWNYEQYF	TGTGCCAGCCTTTGGAACTACGAGCAGTACTTC
TRBD1	few	TRBV19	TRBJ1-1	CASKDRQGMNTEAFF	TGTGCCAGTAAGGACCGACAGGGGATGAACACTGAAGCTTTCTTT
TRBD1	few	TRBV9	TRBJ1-1	CASSPRQGANTEAFF	TGTGCCAGCAGCCCACGACAGGGGGCGAACACTGAAGCTTTCTTT
.	large	TRBV19	TRBJ2-7	CASSMVEGIRYEQYF	TGTGCCAGTAGTATGGTAGAGGGGATCCGCTACGAGCAGTACTTC
.	.	TRBV30	TRBJ2-1	CAWSPPRRGPFF	TGTGCCTGGAGTCCCCCCCGGAGGGGCCCGTTCTTC
TRBD2	once	TRBV30	TRBJ2-7	CAWAGTSGYEQYF	TGTGCCTGGGCCGGGACTAGCGGATACGAGCAGTACTTC
TRBD1	.	TRBV5-1	TRBJ2-7	CASSPGTGRGKTYEQYF	TGCGCCAGCAGCCCTGGGACAGGGCGGGGAAAAACCTACGAGCAGTACTTC
TRBD2	.	TRBV2	TRBJ2-7	CASEGPGLAGAIYEQYF	TGTGCCAGCGAAGGGCCGGGACTAGCGGGGGCCATCTACGAGCAGTACTTC
.	few	TRBV4-1	TRBJ2-7	CASSFSTGRTYEQYF	TGCGCCAGCAGCTTTAGTACGGGTCGGACCTACGAGCAGTACTTC
TRBD1	.	TRBV6-8	TRBJ1-5	CASRPGTGATRGNQPQHF	TGTGCCAGCAGGCCCGGGACAGGGGCTACGCGAGGCAATCAGCCCCAGCATTTT
.	medium-sized	TRBV9	TRBJ1-1	CASRGGDMGTEAFF	TGTGCCAGCAGGGGAGGGGACATGGGGACTGAAGCTTTCTTT
.	.	TRBV29-1	TRBJ2-3	CSVEGAGSTDTQYF	TGCAGCGTTGAAGGGGCAGGGAGCACAGATACGCAGTATTTT
TRBD1	.	TRBV5-1	TRBJ2-2	CASSLGQGWTGELFF	TGCGCCAGCAGCTTGGGACAGGGTTGGACCGGGGAGCTGTTTTTT
.	.	TRBV11-3	TRBJ2-3	CASSLRSSPTDTQYF	TGTGCCAGCAGCTTAAGATCCTCCCCCACAGATACGCAGTATTTT
.	.	TRBV18	TRBJ2-6	CASVGGAGANVLTF	TGTGCCAGCGTCGGCGGGGCCGGGGCCAACGTCCTGACTTTC
TRBD1	few	TRBV19	TRBJ1-5	CASWDRGDQPQHF	TGTGCCAGTTGGGACAGGGGGGATCAGCCCCAGCATTTT
.	.	TRBV29-1	TRBJ2-7	CSVSWREGDEQYF	TGCAGCGTTTCCTGGCGAGAGGGAGACGAGCAGTACTTC
.	.	TRBV7-1	TRBJ1-4	CASSLNGDSLNEKLFF	TGTGCCAGCAGCTTAAACGGCGACAGCCTTAATGAAAAACTGTTTTTT
.	few	TRBV6-8	TRBJ1-6	CASSYSNLLSNSPLHF	TGTGCCAGCAGTTACTCGAACCTGTTATCTAATTCACCCCTCCACTTT
.	medium-sized	TRBV4-1	TRBJ1-3	CASSQRVSSGNTIYF	TGCGCCAGCAGCCAGAGGGTCAGCTCTGGAAACACCATATATTTT
TRBD1	medium-sized	TRBV11-3	TRBJ2-2	CASSFRGMNTGELFF	TGTGCCAGCAGCTTCAGGGGGATGAACACCGGGGAGCTGTTTTTT
.	few	TRBV6-8	TRBJ1-5	CASSIDSNQPQHF	TGTGCCAGCAGTATCGATAGCAATCAGCCCCAGCATTTT
TRBD1	.	TRBV6-8	TRBJ1-5	CASSPGQLNQPQHF	TGTGCCAGCAGTCCGGGACAGCTAAATCAGCCCCAGCATTTT
.	few	TRBV6-8	TRBJ2-6	CASSTGEAGANVLTF	TGTGCCAGCAGTACAGGGGAGGCTGGGGCCAACGTCCTGACTTTC
.	.	TRBV29-1	TRBJ2-7	CSVGAASSSYEQYF	TGCAGCGTGGGAGCGGCTTCTAGCTCCTACGAGCAGTACTTC
.	.	TRBV9	TRBJ2-3	CASSDQVDTQYF	TGTGCCAGCAGTGATCAGGTGGATACGCAGTATTTT
.	.	TRBV29-1	TRBJ2-3	CSASQGPTDTQYF	TGCAGCGCATCCCAAGGCCCCACAGATACGCAGTATTTT
.	few	TRBV28	TRBJ2-3	CASSLIGHSTDTQYF	TGTGCCAGCAGTTTAATAGGACATTCCACAGATACGCAGTATTTT
.	.	TRBV28	TRBJ1-2	CASSLPHRPGTF	TGTGCCAGCAGTTTACCCCACAGGCCCGGCACCTTC
TRBD1	few	TRBV19	TRBJ2-7	CASSIAWDRSYEQYF	TGTGCCAGTAGTATAGCGTGGGACAGATCCTACGAGCAGTACTTC
.	medium-sized	TRBV11-3	TRBJ1-2	CASSPLDYGPYGYTF	TGTGCCAGCAGCCCTTTAGATTACGGTCCTTATGGCTACACCTTC
TRBD1	.	TRBV16	TRBJ2-7	CASSPDRGHEQYF	TGTGCCAGCAGCCCCGACAGGGGACACGAGCAGTACTTC
.	.	TRBV19	TRBJ1-1	CASSTLTGRSEAFF	TGTGCCAGTAGTACCCTTACAGGGAGAAGTGAAGCTTTCTTT
TRBD1	many	TRBV6-8	TRBJ1-5	CASSSTGLSQPQHF	TGTGCCAGCAGCTCGACAGGGTTGAGCCAGCCCCAGCATTTT
TRBD2	.	TRBV6-8	TRBJ2-3	CAISARGGQDTQYF	TGTGCCATCAGTGCCCGGGGGGGTCAAGATACGCAGTATTTT
.	.	TRBV18	TRBJ1-6	CASSPSGAANSPLHF	TGTGCCAGCTCACCATCGGGGGCAGCTAATTCACCCCTCCACTTT
.	.	TRBV1	TRBJ2-1	CASSQGRNEQFF	TGCGCCAGCAGCCAAGGACGGAATGAGCAGTTCTTC
TRBD1	.	TRBV30	TRBJ1-5	CAWIVRDRGYLTPQPQHF	TGTGCCTGGATCGTCCGGGACAGGGGATATTTGACGCCGCAGCCCCAGCATTTT
.	few	TRBV9	TRBJ2-1	CASSVAKDEQFF	TGTGCCAGCAGCGTAGCTAAGGATGAGCAGTTCTTC
TRBD1	.	TRBV9	TRBJ1-2	CASSVYDRVGGYGYTF	TGTGCCAGCAGCGTCTATGACAGGGTAGGGGGCTATGGCTACACCTTC
.	few	TRBV19	TRBJ1-5	CASSVTGSWNQPQHF	TGTGCCAGTAGTGTAACAGGGTCCTGGAATCAGCCCCAGCATTTT
.	.	TRBV10-2	TRBJ1-1	CASTIPTGFNTEAFF	TGCGCCAGCACCATCCCGACAGGATTTAACACTGAAGCTTTCTTT
.	few	TRBV4-1	TRBJ2-7	CASRGLSRYEQYF	TGCGCCAGCAGGGGACTGTCAAGGTACGAGCAGTACTTC
.	.	TRBV30	TRBJ1-2	CAWSVRTYGYTF	TGTGCCTGGAGTGTTAGGACATACGGCTACACCTTC
TRBD1	.	TRBV19	TRBJ1-4	CSTGETTNEKLFF	TGTTCGACAGGGGAAACAACTAATGAAAAACTGTTTTTT
.	.	TRBV14	TRBJ2-7	CASSQANIYEQYF	TGTGCCAGCAGCCAAGCGAACATCTACGAGCAGTACTTC